These T cell receptor beta chains were read from a single sample in a study of cytomegalovirus exposure and HLA in healthy donors. Measured with immunoSEQ multiplex PCR; TCRdb has only the in-frame clones, and not every one. This table has about 170,000 clones, more than 75% appearing once. The sample taken for sequencing was PBMCs. Receptors originate from a woman younger than 45 in good health and CMV-seronegative. CDR3s include the opening cysteine and the closing phenylalanine or tryptophan. The order of the fields is clone size, V gene, CDR3 protein. Where a row states a size, it is once, few, many or the class of an expanded clone; other rows omit it.

clone_size: NA
v_call: TRBV25-1
cdr3_aa: CASSPALEKLFF

clone_size: NA
v_call: TRBV4-1
cdr3_aa: CASSPGQGGIYEQYF

clone_size: NA
v_call: TRBV6-5
cdr3_aa: CASSYFDSGEQYF

clone_size: NA
v_call: TRBV7-9
cdr3_aa: CASTDRENNEQFF

clone_size: NA
v_call: TRBV7-2
cdr3_aa: CASSRDGGGPEQYF

clone_size: NA
v_call: TRBV6-5
cdr3_aa: CASSWRQGAGEQYF

clone_size: NA
v_call: TRBV14
cdr3_aa: CASSQTGLGYEQYF

clone_size: NA
v_call: TRBV4-1
cdr3_aa: CASSQEIGLLVYGYTF

clone_size: few
v_call: TRBV23-1
cdr3_aa: CASSQPTGPGNQPQHF

clone_size: NA
v_call: TRBV6-4
cdr3_aa: CASSGGPGANVLTF

clone_size: NA
v_call: TRBV25-1
cdr3_aa: CASRWDNQETQYF

clone_size: NA
v_call: TRBV11-2
cdr3_aa: CASSLVTGGAPLSTQYF

clone_size: NA
v_call: TRBV6-6
cdr3_aa: CASSPGNTGELFF

clone_size: NA
v_call: TRBV5-4
cdr3_aa: CASSLIDSPYYGYTF

clone_size: NA
v_call: TRBV5-6
cdr3_aa: CASSPGLGEQFF

clone_size: NA
v_call: TRBV19
cdr3_aa: CASSIGRPSPQHF

clone_size: NA
v_call: TRBV5-6
cdr3_aa: CASSLEGGGEQFF

clone_size: NA
v_call: TRBV7-8
cdr3_aa: CASSLGVWRGVHNEQFF

clone_size: NA
v_call: TRBV5-4
cdr3_aa: CASSMPQVELYTDTQYF

clone_size: NA
v_call: TRBV7-9
cdr3_aa: CASKDARDYEQYF

clone_size: NA
v_call: TRBV7-6
cdr3_aa: CASSLGSGFGEQYF

clone_size: NA
v_call: TRBV5-4
cdr3_aa: CASSLRVGEQYF

clone_size: NA
v_call: TRBV29-1
cdr3_aa: CSVAQLTTNEKLFF